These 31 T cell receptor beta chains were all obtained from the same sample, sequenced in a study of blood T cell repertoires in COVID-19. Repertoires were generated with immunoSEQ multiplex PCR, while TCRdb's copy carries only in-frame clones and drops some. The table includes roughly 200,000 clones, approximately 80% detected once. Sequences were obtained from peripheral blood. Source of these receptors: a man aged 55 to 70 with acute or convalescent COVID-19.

The CDR3 reads CASSEVGASGTYEQYF. In nucleotides, the CDR3 is TGTGCCAGCAGTGAAGTGGGGGCTAGCGGAACCTACGAGCAGTACTTC. The V gene is TRBV6-1, the J gene TRBJ2-7, with D possibly being TRBD2 (7 bases). Germline V gives CDR1 MNHNS, CDR2 SASEGT. There are 16 residues in the CDR3. With 1 base removed from V and 2 bases from J, the gap between germline ends came to 15 bases.

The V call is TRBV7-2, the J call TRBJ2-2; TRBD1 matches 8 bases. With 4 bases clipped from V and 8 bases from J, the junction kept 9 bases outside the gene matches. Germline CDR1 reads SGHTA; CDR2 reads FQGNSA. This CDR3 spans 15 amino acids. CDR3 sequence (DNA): TGTGCCAGCAGCTGGGGCAGGGGGCGCAAAGGGGAGCTGTTTTTT. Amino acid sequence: CASSWGRGRKGELFF.

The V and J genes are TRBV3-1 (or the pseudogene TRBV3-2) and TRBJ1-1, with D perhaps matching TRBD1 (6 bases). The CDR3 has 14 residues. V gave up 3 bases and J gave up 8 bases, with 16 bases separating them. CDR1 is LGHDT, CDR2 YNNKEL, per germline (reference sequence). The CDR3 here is CASSHDHRTAEAFF. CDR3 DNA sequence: TGTGCCAGCAGCCATGACCACAGGACAGCGGAAGCTTTCTTT.

Here the CDR3 DNA reads TGTGCCAGTAGTATCGGGACTAGCTACAATGAGCAGTTCTTC. Translating it yields CASSIGTSYNEQFF. This chain connects TRBV19 to TRBJ2-1; TRBD2 aligns across 8 bases. The length of the CDR3 is 14 residues. Germline V gives CDR1 LNHDA, CDR2 SQIVND (reference sequence). V was pared by 3 bases and J by 3 bases, with 1 base of the junction left unmatched. The complete variable domain, with remaining parts taken from reference TRBV19 and TRBJ2-1, reads DGGITQSPKYLFRKEGQNVTLSCEQNLNHDAMYWYRQDPGQGLRLIYYSQIVNDFQKGDIAEGYSVSREKKESFPLTVTSAQKNPTAFYLCASSIGTSYNEQFFGPGTRLTVL.

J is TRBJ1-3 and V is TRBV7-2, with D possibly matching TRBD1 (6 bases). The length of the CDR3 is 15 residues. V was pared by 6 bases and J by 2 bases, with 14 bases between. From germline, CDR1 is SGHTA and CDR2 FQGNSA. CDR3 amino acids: CASSLTGSTGNTIYF. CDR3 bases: TGTGCCAGCAGTCTAACAGGGAGTACTGGAAACACCATATATTTT.

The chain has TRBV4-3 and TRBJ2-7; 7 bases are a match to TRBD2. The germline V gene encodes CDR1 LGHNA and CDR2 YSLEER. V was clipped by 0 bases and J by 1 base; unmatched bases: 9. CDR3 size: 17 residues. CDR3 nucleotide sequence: TGCGCCAGCAGCCAAGATCTAACGCGCGGGGGTTCCTACGAGCAGTACTTC. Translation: CASSQDLTRGGSYEQYF.

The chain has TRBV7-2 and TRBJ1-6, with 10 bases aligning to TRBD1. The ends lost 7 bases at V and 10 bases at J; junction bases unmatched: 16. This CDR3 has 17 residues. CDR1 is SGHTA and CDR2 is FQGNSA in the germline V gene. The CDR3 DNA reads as TGTGCCAGCACCGGGGACAGGGGCCTTGTCCTCGGATCACCCCTCCACTTT. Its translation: CASTGDRGLVLGSPLHF. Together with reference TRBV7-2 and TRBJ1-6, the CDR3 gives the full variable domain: GAGVSQSPSNKVTEKGKDVELRCDPISGHTALYWYRQSLGQGLEFLIYFQGNSAPDKSGLPSDRFSAERTGGSVSTLTIQRTQQEDSAVYLCASTGDRGLVLGSPLHFGNGTRLTVT.

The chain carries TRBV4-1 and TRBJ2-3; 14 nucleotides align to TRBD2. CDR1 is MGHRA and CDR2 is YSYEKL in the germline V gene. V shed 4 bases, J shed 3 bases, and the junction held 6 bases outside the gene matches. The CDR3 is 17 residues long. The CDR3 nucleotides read TGCGCCAGCAGCCCGGGGACTAGCGGGGGAGGGACAGATACGCAGTATTTT. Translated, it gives CASSPGTSGGGTDTQYF.

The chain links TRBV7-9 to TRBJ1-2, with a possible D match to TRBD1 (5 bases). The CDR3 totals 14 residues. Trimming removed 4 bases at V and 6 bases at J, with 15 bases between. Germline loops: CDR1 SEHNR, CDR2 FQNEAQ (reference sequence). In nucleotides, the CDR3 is TGTGCCAGCAGCTCAACCCAGACAGCTAATGGCTACACCTTC. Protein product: CASSSTQTANGYTF.

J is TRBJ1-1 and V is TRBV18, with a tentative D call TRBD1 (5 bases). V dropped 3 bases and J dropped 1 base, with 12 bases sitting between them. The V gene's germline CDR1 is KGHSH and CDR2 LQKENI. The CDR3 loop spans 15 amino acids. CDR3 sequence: CASSPQGPRNTEAFF. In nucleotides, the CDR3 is TGTGCCAGCTCACCCCAGGGCCCACGGAACACTGAAGCTTTCTTT. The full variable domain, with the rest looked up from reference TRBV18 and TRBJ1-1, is NAGVMQNPRHLVRRRGQEARLRCSPMKGHSHVYWYRQLPEEGLKFMVYLQKENIIDESGMPKERFSAEFPKEGPSILRIQQVVRGDSAAYFCASSPQGPRNTEAFFGQGTRLTVV.

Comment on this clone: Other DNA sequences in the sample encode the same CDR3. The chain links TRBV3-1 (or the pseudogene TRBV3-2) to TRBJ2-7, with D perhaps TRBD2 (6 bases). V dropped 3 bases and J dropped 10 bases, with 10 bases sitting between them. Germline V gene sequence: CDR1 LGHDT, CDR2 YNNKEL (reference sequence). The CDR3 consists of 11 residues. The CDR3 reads CASSQGGEQYF. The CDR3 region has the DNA TGTGCCAGCAGCCAGGGGGGAGAACAGTACTTC.

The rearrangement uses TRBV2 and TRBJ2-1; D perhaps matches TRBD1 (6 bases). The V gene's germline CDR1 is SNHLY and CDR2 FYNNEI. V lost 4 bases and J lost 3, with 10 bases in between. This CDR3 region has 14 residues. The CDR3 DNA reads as TGTGCCAGCAGTGCCGGGACAAACTACAATGAGCAGTTCTTC. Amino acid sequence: CASSAGTNYNEQFF.

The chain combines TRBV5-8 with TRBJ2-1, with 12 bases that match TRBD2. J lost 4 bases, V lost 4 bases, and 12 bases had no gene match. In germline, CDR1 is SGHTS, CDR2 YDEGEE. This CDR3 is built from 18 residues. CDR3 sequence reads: CASSQILAGGRTYNEQFF. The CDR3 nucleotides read TGTGCCAGCAGCCAGATACTAGCGGGAGGCCGAACTTACAATGAGCAGTTCTTC.

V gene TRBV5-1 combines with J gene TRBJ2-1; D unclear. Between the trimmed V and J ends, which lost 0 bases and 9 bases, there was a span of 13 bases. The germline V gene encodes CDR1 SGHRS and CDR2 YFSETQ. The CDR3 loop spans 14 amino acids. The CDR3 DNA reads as TGCGCCAGCAGCTTGGCCGCGGCGCGTACTGAGCAGTTCTTC. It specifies CASSLAAARTEQFF. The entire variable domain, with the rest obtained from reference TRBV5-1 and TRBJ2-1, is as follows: KAGVTQTPRYLIKTRGQQVTLSCSPISGHRSVSWYQQTPGQGLQFLFEYFSETQRNKGNFPGRFSGRQFSNSRSEMNVSTLELGDSALYLCASSLAAARTEQFFGPGTRLTVL.

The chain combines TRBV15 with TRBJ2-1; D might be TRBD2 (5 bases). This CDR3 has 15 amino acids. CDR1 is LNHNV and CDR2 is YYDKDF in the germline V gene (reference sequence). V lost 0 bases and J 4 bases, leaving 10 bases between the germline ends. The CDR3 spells CATSRESGRYNEQFF. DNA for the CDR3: TGTGCCACCAGCAGAGAGAGTGGGAGATACAATGAGCAGTTCTTC. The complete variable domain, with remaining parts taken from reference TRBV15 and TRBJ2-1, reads DAMVIQNPRYQVTQFGKPVTLSCSQTLNHNVMYWYQQKSSQAPKLLFHYYDKDFNNEADTPDNFQSRRPNTSFCFLDIRSPGLGDTAMYLCATSRESGRYNEQFFGPGTRLTVL.

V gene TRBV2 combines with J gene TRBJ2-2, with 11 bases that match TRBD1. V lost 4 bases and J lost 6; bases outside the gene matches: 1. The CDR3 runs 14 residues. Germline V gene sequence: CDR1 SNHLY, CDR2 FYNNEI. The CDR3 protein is CASSVGQGAGELFF. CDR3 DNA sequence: TGTGCCAGCAGTGTGGGACAGGGGGCCGGGGAGCTGTTTTTT.

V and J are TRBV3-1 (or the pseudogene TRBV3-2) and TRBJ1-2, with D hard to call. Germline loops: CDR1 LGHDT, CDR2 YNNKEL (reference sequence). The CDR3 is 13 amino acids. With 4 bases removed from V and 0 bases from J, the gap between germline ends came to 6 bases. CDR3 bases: TGTGCCAGCAGCCCACTAGCTAACTATGGCTACACCTTC. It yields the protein CASSPLANYGYTF.

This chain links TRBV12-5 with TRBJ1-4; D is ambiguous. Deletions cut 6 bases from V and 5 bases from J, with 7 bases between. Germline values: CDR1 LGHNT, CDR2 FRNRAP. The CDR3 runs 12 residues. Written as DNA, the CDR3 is TGTGCTAGTGGACGGGAGAATGAAAAACTGTTTTTT. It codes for CASGRENEKLFF. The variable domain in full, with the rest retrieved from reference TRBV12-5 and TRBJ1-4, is DARVTQTPRHKVTEMGQEVTMRCQPILGHNTVFWYRQTMMQGLELLAYFRNRAPLDDSGMPKDRFSAEMPDATLATLKIQPSEPRDSAVYFCASGRENEKLFFGSGTQLSVL.

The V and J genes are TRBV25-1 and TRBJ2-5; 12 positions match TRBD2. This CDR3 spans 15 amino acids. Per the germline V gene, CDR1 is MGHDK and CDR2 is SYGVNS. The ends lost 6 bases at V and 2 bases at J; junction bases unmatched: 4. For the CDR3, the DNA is TGTGCCAGCAGAGGGACTAGCGGGCGACAAGAGACCCAGTACTTC. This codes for CASRGTSGRQETQYF.

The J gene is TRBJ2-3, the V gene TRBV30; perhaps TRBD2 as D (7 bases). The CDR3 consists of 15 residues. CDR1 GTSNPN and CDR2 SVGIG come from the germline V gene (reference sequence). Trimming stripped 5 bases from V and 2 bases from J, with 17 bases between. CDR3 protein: CAWALGGAVTDTQYF. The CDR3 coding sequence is TGTGCCTGGGCCCTAGGGGGGGCAGTCACAGATACGCAGTATTTT.

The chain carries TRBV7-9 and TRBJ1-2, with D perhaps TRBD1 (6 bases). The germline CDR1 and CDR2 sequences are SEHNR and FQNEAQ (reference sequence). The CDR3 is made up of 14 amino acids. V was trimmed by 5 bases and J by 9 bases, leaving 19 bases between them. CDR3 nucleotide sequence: TGTGCCAGCAGCCTGGGAACAGGGTACCCGCGCTACACCTTC. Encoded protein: CASSLGTGYPRYTF. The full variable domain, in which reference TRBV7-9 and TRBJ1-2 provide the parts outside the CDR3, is DTGVSQNPRHKITKRGQNVTFRCDPISEHNRLYWYRQTLGQGPEFLTYFQNEAQLEKSRLLSDRFSAERPKGSFSTLEIQRTEQGDSAMYLCASSLGTGYPRYTFGSGTRLTVV.

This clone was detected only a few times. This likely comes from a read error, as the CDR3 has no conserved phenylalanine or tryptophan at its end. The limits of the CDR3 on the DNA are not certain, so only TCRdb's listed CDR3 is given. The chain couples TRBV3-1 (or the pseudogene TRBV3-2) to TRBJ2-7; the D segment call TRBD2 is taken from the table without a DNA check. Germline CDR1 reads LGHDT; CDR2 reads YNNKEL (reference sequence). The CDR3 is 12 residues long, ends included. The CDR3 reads CASSQVEGTSVY.

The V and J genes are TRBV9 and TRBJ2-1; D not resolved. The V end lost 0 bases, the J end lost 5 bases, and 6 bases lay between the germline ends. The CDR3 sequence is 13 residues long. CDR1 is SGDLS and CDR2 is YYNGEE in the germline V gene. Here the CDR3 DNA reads TGTGCCAGCAGCGTAGCTATGAACAATGAGCAGTTCTTC. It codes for CASSVAMNNEQFF.

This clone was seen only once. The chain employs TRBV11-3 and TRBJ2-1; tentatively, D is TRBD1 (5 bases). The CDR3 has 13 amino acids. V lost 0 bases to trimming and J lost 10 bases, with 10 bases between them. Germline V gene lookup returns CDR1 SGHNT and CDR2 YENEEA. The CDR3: CASSLEGVGEQFF. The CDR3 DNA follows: TGTGCCAGCAGCTTAGAAGGGGTTGGCGAGCAGTTCTTC.

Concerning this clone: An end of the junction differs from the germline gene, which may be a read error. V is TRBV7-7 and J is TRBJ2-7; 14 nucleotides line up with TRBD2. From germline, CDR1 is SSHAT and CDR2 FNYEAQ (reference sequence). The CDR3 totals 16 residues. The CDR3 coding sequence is TGTGCTAGCAGCCCTCAGCCGACTAGCGGGGGGGACGAGCAGTACTTC. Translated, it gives CASSPQPTSGGDEQYF.

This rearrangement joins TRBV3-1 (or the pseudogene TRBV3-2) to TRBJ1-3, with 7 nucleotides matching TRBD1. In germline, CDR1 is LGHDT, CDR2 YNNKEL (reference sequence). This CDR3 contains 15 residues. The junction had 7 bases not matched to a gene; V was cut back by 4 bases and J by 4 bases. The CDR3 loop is CASSPAGGQGNTIYF. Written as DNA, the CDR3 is TGTGCCAGCAGCCCCGCAGGGGGACAAGGAAACACCATATATTTT.

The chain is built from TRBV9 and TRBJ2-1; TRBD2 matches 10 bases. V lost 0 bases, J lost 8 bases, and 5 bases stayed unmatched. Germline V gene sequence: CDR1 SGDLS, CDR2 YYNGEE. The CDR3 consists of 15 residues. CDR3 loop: CASSVGASGSYEQFF. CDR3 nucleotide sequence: TGTGCCAGCAGCGTAGGAGCTAGCGGGAGCTATGAGCAGTTCTTC.

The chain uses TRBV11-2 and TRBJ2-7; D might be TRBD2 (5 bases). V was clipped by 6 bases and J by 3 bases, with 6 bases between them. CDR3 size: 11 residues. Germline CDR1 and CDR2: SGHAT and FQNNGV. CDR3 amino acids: CASSEGYEQYF. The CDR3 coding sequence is TGTGCCAGCAGTGAGGGCTACGAGCAGTACTTC.

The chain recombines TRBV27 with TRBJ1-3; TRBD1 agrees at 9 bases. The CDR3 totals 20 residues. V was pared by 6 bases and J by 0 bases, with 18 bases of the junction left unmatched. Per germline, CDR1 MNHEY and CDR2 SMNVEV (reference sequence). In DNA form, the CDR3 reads TGTGCCAGCAGCCCAACAGGGGGCGACTCCCTGAGTATCTCTGGAAACACCATATATTTT. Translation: CASSPTGGDSLSISGNTIYF.

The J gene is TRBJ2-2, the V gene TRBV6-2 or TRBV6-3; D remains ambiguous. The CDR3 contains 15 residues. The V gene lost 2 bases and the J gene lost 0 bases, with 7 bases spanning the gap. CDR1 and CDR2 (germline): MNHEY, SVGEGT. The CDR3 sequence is CASSYGRSNTGELFF. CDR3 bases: TGTGCCAGCAGTTACGGTCGGTCGAACACCGGGGAGCTGTTTTTT.

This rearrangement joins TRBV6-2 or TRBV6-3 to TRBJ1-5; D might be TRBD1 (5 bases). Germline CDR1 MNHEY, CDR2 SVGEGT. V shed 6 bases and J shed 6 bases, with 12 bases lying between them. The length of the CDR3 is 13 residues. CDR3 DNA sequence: TGTGCCAGCAGCAAGGACAACCTTCAGCCCCAGCATTTT. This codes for CASSKDNLQPQHF.